The 19 T cell receptor beta chains given below trace back to one sample, sequenced in a study of blood T cell repertoires in COVID-19. Only in-frame clones appear in the TCRdb table, and some are missing; sequencing was by immunoSEQ multiplex PCR. The sample consists of fewer than 150,000 clones, less than 85% of them appearing once. The sample consisted of peripheral blood. Source of these receptors: a human donor in a cohort sampled during active COVID-19.

This rearrangement joins TRBV19 to TRBJ2-7; D might be TRBD2 (6 bases). The germline V gene has CDR1 LNHDA and CDR2 SQIVND (reference sequence). The CDR3 sequence is 15 residues long. V lost 2 bases and J 0 bases, leaving 11 bases between the germline ends. The CDR3, as DNA: TGTGCCAGTAGTATAAGGGGAGGACCCTCCTACGAGCAGTACTTC. Translating gives CASSIRGGPSYEQYF.

J is TRBJ2-5 and V is TRBV5-4, with a possible D match to TRBD2 (5 bases). The CDR3 runs 13 residues. Germline V gene data show CDR1 as SGHNT and CDR2 as YYREEE (reference sequence). Trimming removed 2 bases at V and 5 bases at J, with 10 bases between. The CDR3 region has the DNA TGTGCCAGCAGCTTACTAGATAAGGAGACCCAGTACTTC. Its protein is CASSLLDKETQYF.

The V gene is TRBV9, the J gene TRBJ1-2; 7 positions agree with TRBD1. There are 12 residues in the CDR3. Losses at the gene ends were 4 bases for V and 8 bases for J; bases not matched to a gene: 5. The germline V gene has CDR1 SGDLS and CDR2 YYNGEE. The CDR3 reads CASSSLTGGYTF. Written as DNA, the CDR3 is TGTGCCAGCAGCTCACTGACAGGGGGCTACACCTTC.

This clone was recorded a few times. The J gene is TRBJ2-4, the V gene TRBV3-1 (or the pseudogene TRBV3-2); the D gene is possibly TRBD1 (5 bases). Looked up from germline, CDR1 is LGHDT and CDR2 is YNNKEL (reference sequence). The CDR3 consists of 16 residues. Trimming stripped 3 bases from V and 0 bases from J, with 12 bases between. Here the CDR3 reads CASSQGQTLAKNIQYF. CDR3 nucleotides: TGTGCCAGCAGCCAGGGGCAAACTTTAGCCAAAAACATTCAGTACTTC.

The chain is built from TRBV9 and TRBJ1-1, with no clear D. V was trimmed by 0 bases and J by 1 base, leaving 7 bases between them. In germline, CDR1 is SGDLS, CDR2 YYNGEE. The CDR3 is 14 residues long. CDR3 DNA sequence: TGTGCCAGCAGCGTAGAGCTGTCGAACACTGAAGCTTTCTTT. Translating it yields CASSVELSNTEAFF.

In this sample, this clone turned up once. The chain is built from TRBV6-5 and TRBJ2-2; weak D call: TRBD2 (6 bases). V lost 2 bases, J lost 7 bases, and 14 bases lay in between. This CDR3 is built from 15 residues. Germline V gives CDR1 MNHEY, CDR2 SVGAGI. The chain's CDR3 is CASSYGTGGVGELFF. The CDR3 DNA follows: TGTGCCAGCAGTTACGGAACCGGGGGTGTCGGGGAGCTGTTTTTT.

The chain links TRBV5-1 to TRBJ2-1; possible D gene TRBD1, 6 bases. V was shortened by 3 bases and J by 0 bases, with 10 bases between the two germline ends. The CDR3 contains 15 residues. CDR1 and CDR2 from the germline V gene are SGHRS and YFSETQ. The CDR3 is CASSSRQDSYNEQFF. CDR3 DNA sequence: TGCGCCAGCAGCTCCCGACAGGACTCCTACAATGAGCAGTTCTTC.

The chain is built from TRBV3-1 (or the pseudogene TRBV3-2) and TRBJ2-5; TRBD1 matches 11 bases. V lost 5 bases to trimming and J lost 5 bases; unmatched junction nucleotides: 7. CDR1 LGHDT and CDR2 YNNKEL come from the germline V gene (reference sequence). The CDR3 consists of 15 residues. The CDR3 coding sequence is TGTGCCAGCAGCAGCCGGACAGGGGGCGGGGAGACCCAGTACTTC. The encoded protein is CASSSRTGGGETQYF.

This clone was detected once. The chain couples TRBV19 to TRBJ2-7; possible D gene TRBD1, 5 bases. Germline lookup yields CDR1 LNHDA and CDR2 SQIVND (reference sequence). The length of the CDR3 is 13 residues. V dropped 4 bases and J dropped 2 bases, with 9 bases sitting between them. The CDR3 DNA reads TGTGCCAGTAGTACACAGGAGACCTACGAGCAGTACTTC. Translated, it gives CASSTQETYEQYF.

This chain's CDR3 is CASGLGPGELFF. CDR3 sequence (DNA): TGTGCTAGTGGTTTGGGGCCCGGGGAGCTGTTTTTT. The rearrangement links TRBV12-5 to TRBJ2-2; no clear D gene. The length of the CDR3 is 12 residues. V shed 1 base and J shed 6 bases, with 3 bases lying between them. CDR1 and CDR2 (germline): LGHNT, FRNRAP.

V and J are TRBV28 and TRBJ2-3; 7 bases are a match to TRBD1. Trimming at V came to 5 bases and at J to 0 bases, leaving 5 bases not matched to a gene. The CDR3 runs 15 residues. Germline V gene sequence: CDR1 MDHEN, CDR2 SYDVKM. The CDR3 DNA follows: TGTGCCAGCAGTCCACGGGACAGCAGCACAGATACGCAGTATTTT. This codes for CASSPRDSSTDTQYF. The full variable domain, rest sourced from reference TRBV28 and TRBJ2-3, is DVKVTQSSRYLVKRTGEKVFLECVQDMDHENMFWYRQDPGLGLRLIYFSYDVKMKEKGDIPEGYSVSREKKERFSLILESASTNQTSMYLCASSPRDSSTDTQYFGPGTRLTVL.

The rearrangement joins TRBV5-8 to TRBJ2-5; 7 bases are a match to TRBD1. This CDR3 spans 15 amino acids. The V segment lost 4 bases and the J segment 1 base; nucleotides outside the gene matches: 7. CDR1 and CDR2 (germline): SGHTS, YDEGEE. The CDR3 loop is CASSLGQMLQETQYF. CDR3 DNA sequence: TGTGCCAGCAGCCTGGGACAGATGCTCCAAGAGACCCAGTACTTC.

This clone was seen only a few times. V gene TRBV6-5 combines with J gene TRBJ1-1; a weak D match, TRBD1 (5 bases). Trimming removed 7 bases from V and 0 bases from J, with 15 bases in between. Germline CDR1 MNHEY, CDR2 SVGAGI. The CDR3 totals 15 residues. Here the CDR3 DNA reads TGTGCCAGCACCGGAGGGTGGGGCATGAACACTGAAGCTTTCTTT. Its protein is CASTGGWGMNTEAFF.

The chain links TRBV12-5 to TRBJ1-5, with a possible D match to TRBD1 (6 bases). The CDR3 is 14 residues long. Trimming took off 3 bases at V and 1 base at J, with 7 bases between the two ends. Germline V gene sequence: CDR1 LGHNT, CDR2 FRNRAP. CDR3 sequence: CASGFTGSNQPQHF. In DNA, the CDR3 is TGTGCTAGTGGTTTTACAGGGAGCAATCAGCCCCAGCATTTT.

This clone was seen once. The J gene is TRBJ1-1, the V gene TRBV5-6, with D possibly TRBD1 on 5 matching bases. The germline V gene has CDR1 SGHDT and CDR2 YYEEEE. V lost 3 bases and J lost 3, with 18 bases in between. The CDR3 loop spans 16 amino acids. This chain's CDR3 is CASSWGPQVGDTEAFF. The CDR3, as DNA: TGTGCCAGCAGCTGGGGCCCGCAGGTAGGGGACACTGAAGCTTTCTTT. Complete variable domain (other parts from reference TRBV5-6 and TRBJ1-1): DAGVTQSPTHLIKTRGQQVTLRCSPKSGHDTVSWYQQALGQGPQFIFQYYEEEERQRGNFPDRFSGHQFPNYSSELNVNALLLGDSALYLCASSWGPQVGDTEAFFGQGTRLTVV.

J is TRBJ2-5 and V is TRBV5-6, with a weak D call TRBD1 (6 bases). V was cut by 4 bases and J by 2 bases, with 15 bases left in between. There are 15 residues in the CDR3. CDR1 SGHDT and CDR2 YYEEEE come from the germline V gene. The CDR3 here is CASSRYQGYQETQYF. The CDR3 DNA follows: TGTGCCAGCAGCCGATATCAGGGGTATCAAGAGACCCAGTACTTC.

CDR3 amino acids: CAWTANDGDTQYF. The CDR3 DNA reads as TGTGCCTGGACGGCGAACGACGGGGATACGCAGTATTTT. J is TRBJ2-3 and V is TRBV30; D ambiguous. The CDR3 is 13 residues long. CDR1 is GTSNPN and CDR2 is SVGIG in the germline V gene (reference sequence). Between the trimmed V and J ends, which lost 4 bases and 6 bases, there was a span of 14 bases.

This clone was counted between two and nine times. The chain uses TRBV19 and TRBJ2-7, with TRBD2 as a possible D gene (6 bases). The CDR3 covers 11 residues. Germline CDR1 is LNHDA and CDR2 is SQIVND (reference sequence). Trimming removed 6 bases from V and 5 bases from J, with 8 bases in between. CDR3 sequence (DNA): TGTGCCAGTAGCGGGGGAAACGAGCAGTACTTC. It codes for CASSGGNEQYF.

This chain uses TRBV5-1 with TRBJ1-1, with 7 bases identical to TRBD1. There are 14 residues in the CDR3. V shed 2 bases and J 4 bases; nucleotides not matched to a gene: 5. Per the germline V gene, CDR1 is SGHRS and CDR2 is YFSETQ. The CDR3 is CASSLVQGSTEAFF. DNA for the CDR3: TGCGCCAGCAGCTTAGTACAGGGGAGCACTGAAGCTTTCTTT.